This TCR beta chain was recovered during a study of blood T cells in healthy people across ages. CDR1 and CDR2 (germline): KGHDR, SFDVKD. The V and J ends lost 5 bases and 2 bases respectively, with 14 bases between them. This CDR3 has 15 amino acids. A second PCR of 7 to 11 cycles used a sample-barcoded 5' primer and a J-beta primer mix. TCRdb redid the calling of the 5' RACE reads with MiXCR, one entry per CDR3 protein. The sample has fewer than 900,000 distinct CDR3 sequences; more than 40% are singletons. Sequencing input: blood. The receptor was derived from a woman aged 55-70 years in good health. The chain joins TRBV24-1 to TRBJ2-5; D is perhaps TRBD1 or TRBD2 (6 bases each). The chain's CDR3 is CATSGVKGGQETQYF. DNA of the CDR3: TGTGCCACCAGTGGAGTCAAAGGGGGGCAAGAGACCCAGTACTTC.